These 17 T cell receptor beta chains were all obtained from the same sample, sequenced in a study of CD8+ T cells in alopecia areata (dated by TCRdb to the late 2010s). The time point label corresponds to: four to five weeks on oral tofacitinib. The treatment or condition label, read with the paper, signifies: oral pan-JAK inhibitor, 5-10 mg twice daily. Library prep was done by the immunoSEQ multiplex PCR assay. To provide template for TCR sequencing, every sample had RNA extracted and reverse transcribed into cDNA. TCRdb re-hosts the immuneACCESS table, in-frame sequences only. Its copies lack some clones; in the studies checked, an unresolved V gene accounts for under half of them, and the cause for the rest is not known. For this sample there are 120,000 to 150,000 clones; 85% to 90% appear just once. Together, the top ten hold less than 15% of the sample. This specimen consisted of CD8+ T cells sorted from blood, obtained at week 4, from a patient treated with tofacitinib. The source is a human donor with alopecia areata.

This rearrangement joins TRBV5-6 to TRBJ2-3; D is unclear. The CDR3 covers 12 residues. Germline V gene sequence: CDR1 SGHDT, CDR2 YYEEEE. Trimming removed 0 bases from V and 6 bases from J, with 5 bases in between. CDR3 nucleotide sequence: TGTGCCAGCAGCTTGGCATTGGATACGCAGTATTTT. It codes for CASSLALDTQYF.

V usage is TRBV6-5 and J usage is TRBJ1-3; D is uncertain. Trimming pared 6 bases from V and 8 bases from J, leaving 11 bases between. CDR1 is MNHEY, CDR2 SVGAGI, per germline. The CDR3 runs to 12 residues. In nucleotides, the CDR3 is TGTGCCAGCAGGTACGACCGGGACACCATATATTTT. Residues: CASRYDRDTIYF.

The chain combines TRBV5-1 with TRBJ2-7; 10 bases align to TRBD1. The CDR3 has 14 amino acids. Germline V CDR1 and CDR2: SGHRS, YFSETQ. With 4 bases clipped from V and 5 bases from J, the junction kept 6 bases outside the gene matches. The CDR3 sequence: CASSSRQGADEQYF. The CDR3 bases are TGCGCCAGCAGCAGCAGACAGGGGGCGGACGAGCAGTACTTC.

This clone came up a few times. The V call is TRBV18, the J call TRBJ2-7; TRBD1 matches 7 bases. CDR1 is KGHSH, CDR2 LQKENI, per germline. This CDR3 has 12 amino acids. With 0 bases clipped from V and 7 bases from J, the junction kept 0 bases outside the gene matches. CDR3 coding DNA: TGTGCCAGCTCACCACCGGGACAGGAGCAGTACTTC. Its protein product is CASSPPGQEQYF.

The chain combines TRBV29-1 with TRBJ1-2; D gene uncertain. CDR1 and CDR2 from the germline V gene are SQVTM and ANQGSEA. Trimming took 1 base from V and 4 from J, leaving 4 bases between them. This CDR3 comprises 11 residues. This CDR3 is CSVEGLYGYTF. Here the CDR3 DNA reads TGCAGCGTTGAAGGCCTCTATGGCTACACCTTC.

V and J are TRBV7-9 and TRBJ2-7, with D hard to call. Trimming cost V 3 bases and J 6 bases, with 9 bases left between them. This CDR3 is built from 12 residues. The germline CDR1 and CDR2 sequences are SEHNR and FQNEAQ (reference sequence). CDR3 DNA: TGTGCCAGCAGCTTCAACCCCTCCGAGCAGTACTTC. Its protein is CASSFNPSEQYF. The whole variable domain, filled in from reference TRBV7-9 and TRBJ2-7, reads DTGVSQNPRHKITKRGQNVTFRCDPISEHNRLYWYRQTLGQGPEFLTYFQNEAQLEKSRLLSDRFSAERPKGSFSTLEIQRTEQGDSAMYLCASSFNPSEQYFGPGTRLTVT.

The rearrangement links TRBV2 to TRBJ2-3; 10 nucleotides line up with TRBD2. Losses at the gene ends were 2 bases for V and 2 bases for J; bases not matched to a gene: 10. Looked up from germline, CDR1 is SNHLY and CDR2 is FYNNEI. The CDR3 totals 18 residues. CDR3 nucleotide sequence: TGTGCCAGCAGTGAAAGGGGGCTAGCGGGAGATTACACAGATACGCAGTATTTT. This translates into CASSERGLAGDYTDTQYF.

The gene calls are TRBV27 and TRBJ2-7; either TRBD1 or TRBD2 may fit D (5 bases each). V lost 5 bases, J lost 6 bases, and 14 bases lay in between. There are 13 residues in the CDR3. Looked up from germline, CDR1 is MNHEY and CDR2 is SMNVEV (reference sequence). This chain's CDR3 is CASSPRGAREQYF. CDR3 nucleotides: TGTGCCAGCAGTCCCCGGGGCGCCCGCGAGCAGTACTTC.

The chain joins TRBV2 to TRBJ1-2, with a tentative D call TRBD1 (6 bases). This CDR3 is 10 amino acids long. Germline values: CDR1 SNHLY, CDR2 FYNNEI. Trimming shortened V by 11 bases and J by 5 bases, and 9 bases separated the two germline ends. CDR3 region: CASQGYGYTF. The CDR3 bases are TGTGCCTCCCAGGGGTATGGCTACACCTTC.

The sample holds one count of this clone. The rearrangement joins TRBV4-1 to TRBJ2-1; 11 bases are shared with TRBD2. The CDR3 spans 14 residues. V gave up 6 bases and J gave up 5 bases; unmatched junction bases: 3. Germline lookup yields CDR1 MGHRA and CDR2 YSYEKL. In DNA form, the CDR3 reads TGCGCCAGCAGAGAACTAGCGGGGGACAATGAGCAGTTCTTC. This encodes CASRELAGDNEQFF.

V and J are TRBV30 and TRBJ2-7; D perhaps matches TRBD2 (5 bases). The germline gives CDR1 GTSNPN, CDR2 SVGIG (reference sequence). This CDR3 region has 15 residues. V dropped 1 base and J dropped 1 base, with 14 bases sitting between them. DNA of the CDR3: TGTGCCTGGAGTGAAGGATTAGCGAGTTCCTACGAGCAGTACTTC. Its protein is CAWSEGLASSYEQYF.

The chain combines TRBV29-1 with TRBJ2-1; the match to TRBD2 covers 7 bases. Trimming removed 5 bases from V and 0 bases from J; junction bases left unmatched: 7. The CDR3 is 15 residues long. In germline, CDR1 is SQVTM, CDR2 ANQGSEA. DNA for the CDR3: TGCAGCGTTAGAAGCGGGGCCAGCTCCTACAATGAGCAGTTCTTC. Residues: CSVRSGASSYNEQFF.

This clone occurred once. V is TRBV9 and J is TRBJ2-2; no reliable D call. This CDR3 has 15 amino acids. CDR1 and CDR2 (germline): SGDLS, YYNGEE. Trimming left V 3 bases short and J 0 bases short, with 9 bases between. CDR3 amino acids: CASSAIRSNTGELFF. CDR3 bases: TGTGCCAGCAGCGCCATTAGATCGAACACCGGGGAGCTGTTTTTT.

The chain links TRBV19 to TRBJ2-3; 15 positions agree with TRBD2. Trimming at V came to 7 bases and at J to 4 bases, leaving 3 bases not matched to a gene. CDR1 LNHDA and CDR2 SQIVND come from the germline V gene (reference sequence). The CDR3 has 15 residues. This CDR3 is CASKGLAGGSDTQYF. Written as DNA, the CDR3 is TGTGCCAGTAAGGGACTAGCGGGGGGATCAGATACGCAGTATTTT.

V is TRBV9 and J is TRBJ1-1; tentatively, D is TRBD1 (5 bases). Per the germline V gene, CDR1 is SGDLS and CDR2 is YYNGEE. The CDR3 loop spans 16 amino acids. Trimming took off 4 bases at V and 0 bases at J, with 16 bases between the two ends. CDR3 in DNA: TGTGCCAGCAGCCCCCAGACAGCAACCATGAACACTGAAGCTTTCTTT. This translates into CASSPQTATMNTEAFF.

This sequence joins TRBV18 and TRBJ2-1; no definite D call. Trimming removed 3 bases from V and 0 bases from J, with 9 bases in between. CDR1 and CDR2 from the germline V gene are KGHSH and LQKENI. The CDR3 sequence is 15 residues long. CDR3 sequence: CASSPWTSSYNEQFF. The CDR3, as DNA: TGTGCCAGCTCACCGTGGACCAGCTCCTACAATGAGCAGTTCTTC.

This clone has just one count. This chain uses TRBV30 with TRBJ1-1, with unresolved D. The CDR3 contains 11 residues. V shed 1 base and J shed 4 bases, with 4 bases lying between them. Per the germline V gene, CDR1 is GTSNPN and CDR2 is SVGIG (reference sequence). The CDR3, as DNA: TGTGCCTGGAGTGACGGCACTGAAGCTTTCTTT. It is translated as CAWSDGTEAFF.